This T cell receptor beta chain is from a study of beta chain features in type 1 diabetes. Over 95% purity was reached by all sorted populations. Isolated RNA was reverse transcribed in full, so expressed TCRB transcripts were sequenced. Libraries were prepared by immunoSEQ multiplex PCR; TCRdb keeps only in-frame clonotypes and omits some of them. The repertoire holds 23,000 or so clones, with 69% as singletons. As to this clone: Its cognate antigen is unknown.

Study-wide points: There were fewer insertions and more deletions at the VDJ junctions of type 1 diabetes patients. It was among patients, rather than healthy donors, that naive, central memory and Treg TCRB repertoires appeared more similar. Moderate yet significant TCRB CDR3 shortening was seen in Type 1 diabetes patients in all four CD4+ subsets. An over-representation of cells with high TCR expression could result from cDNA sequencing.

V dropped 3 bases and J dropped 6; count of bases not matched to a gene: 5. The germline CDR1 and CDR2 sequences are KGHSH and LQKENI. CDR3 size: 15 residues. The sequencing input was Tregs from blood. The clonotype originates from a young man with type 1 diabetes. This chain links TRBV18 with TRBJ2-3; 11 bases are a match to TRBD2. CDR3 in amino acids: CASSPGTSGPDTQYF. In DNA form, the CDR3 reads TGTGCCAGCTCACCGGGGACTAGCGGACCGGATACGCAGTATTTT.